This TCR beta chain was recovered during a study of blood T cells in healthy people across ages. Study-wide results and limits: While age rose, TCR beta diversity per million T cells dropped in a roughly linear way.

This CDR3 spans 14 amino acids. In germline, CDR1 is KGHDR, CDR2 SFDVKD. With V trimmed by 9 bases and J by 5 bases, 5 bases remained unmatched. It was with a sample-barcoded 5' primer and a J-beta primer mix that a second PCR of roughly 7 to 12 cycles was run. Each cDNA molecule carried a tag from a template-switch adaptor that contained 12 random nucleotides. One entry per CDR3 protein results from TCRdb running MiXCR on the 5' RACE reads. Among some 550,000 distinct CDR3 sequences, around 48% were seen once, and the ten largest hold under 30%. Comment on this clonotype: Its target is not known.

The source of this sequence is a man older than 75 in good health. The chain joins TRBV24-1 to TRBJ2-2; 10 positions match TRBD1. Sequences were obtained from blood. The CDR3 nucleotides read TGTGCCACCGCCGGGACAGGGGTTACCGGGGAGCTGTTTTTT. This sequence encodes CATAGTGVTGELFF.